This TCR beta chain came from a study of blood T cells in healthy people across ages (dated by TCRdb to the mid-2010s). Turning to the overall study: In model experiments, roughly one uniquely barcoded TCR beta cDNA molecule per two T cells was captured by template switching. For two donors (one aged 18 to 30 and one aged 80 or older), the study analyzed two additional independent replicas of 1 million unique cDNA reads from the same blood draw. The donors were divided into four age groups: young (average approximately 15 years), middle-aged (almost 40), aged (about 60) and long-lived (82). To avoid experimental bias, donors of different ages were spread randomly across the sequencing lanes. Age-related changes in TCR beta repertoire diversity were measured in the study by deep sequencing normalized with unique cDNA molecular identifiers. Beyond this particular receptor, the publication reports: Compared with the aged group, the long-lived group had more naive CD4+ T cells, fewer expanded clones and increased TCR diversity, suggesting age selection. Estimates of total diversity based on one million sequenced T cells were regarded as lower bounds and as underestimates. There was a strong correlation between observed TCR beta diversity and the percentage of naive T cells measured by flow cytometry. Since profiling was done on bulk unsorted PBMCs, naive and antigen-experienced compartments could not be conclusively compared. Observed TCR beta diversity per million T cells fell roughly linearly with age, and a significant reduction was already apparent by age roughly 40. The CMV infection status of donors was not known, potentially confounding age-related changes in expanded clonotypes.

The donors were under 40 Caucasian individuals from Russia, aged 6 to 90 years, who were systemically healthy. Ten milliliters of peripheral blood were drawn from each donor into EDTA-treated Vacutainer tubes. Ficoll-Paque density-gradient centrifugation was used to isolate PBMCs, with at least 6 million obtained per sample. Total RNA, at least 6 micrograms per sample, was extracted from PBMCs with Trizol reagent. For every donor, an aliquot of PBMCs went through flow cytometry to measure the percentages of naive CD45RAhigh/CD27high T cells. Library generation was performed with 5' RACE. Sequencing relied on an Illumina HiSeq 2500. A second roughly 6 to 12 cycle PCR used a sample-barcoded 5' primer and a J-beta primer mix. Each TCR beta cDNA molecule received a unique molecular identifier from a template-switch 5' adaptor carrying 12 random nucleotides. At least 3 million CDR3-containing paired-end reads were obtained from each sample. The Mint cDNA synthesis kit, primed by a TRBC-specific oligonucleotide, was used to synthesize first-strand cDNA from all RNA. After uracil-DNA glycosylase treatment, a first 18-cycle PCR used universal primers M1SS and BC2_uni_R on all cDNA. The original pipeline was this. Normalization of each sample was performed by random selection of 1 million high-quality reads, each carrying a distinct molecular identifier. Instead of being binned into consensus sequences, reads that shared molecular identifiers were thrown out. MiTCR, run with a Q25 quality threshold and the strictest error-elimination algorithm, handled CDR3 identification, clonotype clustering and error correction. A nonparametric unseen species model using Euler transformation provided a lower-bound estimate of total TCR beta diversity. In TCRdb, the public reads were trimmed at Q25 with fastp and aligned with MiXCR, with productive beta chains retained. Each record represents a unique CDR3 protein, reported with the most common genes and DNA among its rows. TCRdb's processing, not the authors' own work, is the source of the V and J calls. This sample has 750,000 to 950,000 distinct CDR3 sequences in its table, and roughly 53% of those were observed once. The ten largest clones add up to about two fifths of the sample.

Details on this clonotype: What this receptor recognizes is not known. Base qualities were left out, and no much larger clone turns up one base away.

The sequenced material came from blood. The clonotype originates from a man at least 80 years old in good health.

The DNA sequence is TGTGCCAGCAGTGAAGATTTAGCGGGAGTTGGCAATGAGCAGTTCTTC. It encodes CASSEDLAGVGNEQFF. This chain is built from TRBV2 and TRBJ2-1, with 9 bases matching TRBD2. Taken from cysteine to phenylalanine, the CDR3 has 16 residues. Only CDR3 DNA is held: 48 bases, read in frame from base 1. For this chain, trimming is 1 base at the V end and 6 bases at the J end, and the number of junction bases without a gene match is 7. CDR1 and CDR2 were assigned from the germline V gene as SNHLY and FYNNEI. Supplemented by the reference TRBV2 and TRBJ2-1 proteins around the CDR3, the complete variable domain is EPEVTQTPSHQVTQMGQEVILRCVPISNHLYFYWYRQILGQKVEFLVSFYNNEISEKSEIFDDQFSVERPDGSNFTLKIRSTKLEDSAMYFCASSEDLAGVGNEQFFGPGTRLTVL.